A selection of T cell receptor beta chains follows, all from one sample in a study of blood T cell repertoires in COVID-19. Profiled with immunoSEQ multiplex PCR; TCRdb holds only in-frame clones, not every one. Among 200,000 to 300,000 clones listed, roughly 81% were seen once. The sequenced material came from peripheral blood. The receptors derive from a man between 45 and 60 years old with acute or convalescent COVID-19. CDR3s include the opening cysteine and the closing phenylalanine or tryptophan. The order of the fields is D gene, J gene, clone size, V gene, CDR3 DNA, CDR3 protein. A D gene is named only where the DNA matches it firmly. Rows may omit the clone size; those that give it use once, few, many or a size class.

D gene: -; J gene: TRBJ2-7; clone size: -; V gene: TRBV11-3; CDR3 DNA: TGTGCCAGCAGCCCCGCTTACCCGGCGCGGTCCGAGCAGTACTTC; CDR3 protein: CASSPAYPARSEQYF
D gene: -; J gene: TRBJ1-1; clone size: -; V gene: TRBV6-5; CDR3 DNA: TGTGCCAGCAGTTACCGAGGGAACACTGAAGCTTTCTTT; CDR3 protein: CASSYRGNTEAFF
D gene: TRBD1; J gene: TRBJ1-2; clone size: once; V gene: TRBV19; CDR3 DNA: TGTGCCAGTAGTCCCCGACAGGGGCGGGAGGGCTACACCTTC; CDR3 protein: CASSPRQGREGYTF
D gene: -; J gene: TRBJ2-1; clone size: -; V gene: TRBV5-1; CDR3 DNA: TGCGCCAGCAGCTTCCTCGGAGACCCAAATGAGCAGTTCTTC; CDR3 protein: CASSFLGDPNEQFF
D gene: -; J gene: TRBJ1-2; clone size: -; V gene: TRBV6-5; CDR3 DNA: TGTGCCAGCAGTAACCCATCGGGAAGGAGCTATGGCTACACCTTC; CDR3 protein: CASSNPSGRSYGYTF
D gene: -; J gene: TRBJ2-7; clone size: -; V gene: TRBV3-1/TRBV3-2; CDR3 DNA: TGTGCCAGCAGCCCCAACTTGGTTGGTTCCTACGAGCAGTACTTC; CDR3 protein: CASSPNLVGSYEQYF
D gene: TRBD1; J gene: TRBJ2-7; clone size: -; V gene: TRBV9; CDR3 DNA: TGTGCCAGCAGCGTAGGGACAGGCACCCCCTACGAGCAGTACTTC; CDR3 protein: CASSVGTGTPYEQYF
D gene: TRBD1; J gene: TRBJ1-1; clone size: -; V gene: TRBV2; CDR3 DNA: TGTGCCAGCACCCTGTGGACAGGGGACACTGAAGCTTTCTTT; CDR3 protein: CASTLWTGDTEAFF
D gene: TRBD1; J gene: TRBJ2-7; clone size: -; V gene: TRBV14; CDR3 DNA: TGTGCCAGCAGCCAGGCCTGGGACAGCAGCTACGAGCAGTACTTC; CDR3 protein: CASSQAWDSSYEQYF
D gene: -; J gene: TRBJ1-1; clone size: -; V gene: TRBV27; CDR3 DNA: TGTGCCAGCAGTCATCGACAGGTACACACTGAAGCTTTCTTT; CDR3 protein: CASSHRQVHTEAFF
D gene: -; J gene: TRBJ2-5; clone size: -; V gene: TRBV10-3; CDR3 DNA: TGTGCCATCAGTGAGGGAAGGGGTCAGGAGACCCAGTACTTC; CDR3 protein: CAISEGRGQETQYF
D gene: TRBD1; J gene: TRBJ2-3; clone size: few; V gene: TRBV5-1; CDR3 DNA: TGCGCCAGCAGCCTGGGACAGTTCACAGATACGCAGTATTTT; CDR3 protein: CASSLGQFTDTQYF
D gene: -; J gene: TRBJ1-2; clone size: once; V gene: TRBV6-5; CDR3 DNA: TGTGCCAGCAGAAGAGTCGATAGCTATGGCTACACCTTC; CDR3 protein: CASRRVDSYGYTF
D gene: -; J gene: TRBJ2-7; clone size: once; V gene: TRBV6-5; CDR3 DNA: TGTGCCAGCAGACCCGGACAAACCTACGAGCAGTACTTC; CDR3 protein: CASRPGQTYEQYF
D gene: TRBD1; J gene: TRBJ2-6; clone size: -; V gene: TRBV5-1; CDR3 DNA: TGCGCCAGCAGCTCAGACAGGGTAGGGGCCAACGTCCTGACTTTC; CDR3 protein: CASSSDRVGANVLTF
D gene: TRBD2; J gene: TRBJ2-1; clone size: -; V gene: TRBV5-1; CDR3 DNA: TGCGCCAGCACACTAGCGGGGGGCACCTACAATGAGCAGTTCTTC; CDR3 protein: CASTLAGGTYNEQFF
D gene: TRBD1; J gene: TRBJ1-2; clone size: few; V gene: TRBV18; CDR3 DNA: TGTGCCAGCTCACCGGGACAGGCCGACTATGGCTACACCTTC; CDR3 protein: CASSPGQADYGYTF
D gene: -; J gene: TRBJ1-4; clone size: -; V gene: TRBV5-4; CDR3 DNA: TGTGCCAGCAGTCAGGGTCCGTCTAATGAAAAACTGTTTTTT; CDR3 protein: CASSQGPSNEKLFF
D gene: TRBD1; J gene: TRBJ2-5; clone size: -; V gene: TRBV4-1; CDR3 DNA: TGCGCCAGCAGCCAACCGGGACAGGGGAGTGGAGAGACCCAGTACTTC; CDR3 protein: CASSQPGQGSGETQYF
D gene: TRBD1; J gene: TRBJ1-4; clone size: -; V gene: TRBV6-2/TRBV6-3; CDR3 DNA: TGTGCCAGCAGTCGGACAGGGCCTGCAACTAATGAAAAACTGTTTTTT; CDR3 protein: CASSRTGPATNEKLFF
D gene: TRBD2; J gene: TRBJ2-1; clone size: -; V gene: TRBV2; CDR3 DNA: TGTGCCAGCAGTTCTCTAGCGGGAGAATCCTACAATGAGCAGTTCTTC; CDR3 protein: CASSSLAGESYNEQFF
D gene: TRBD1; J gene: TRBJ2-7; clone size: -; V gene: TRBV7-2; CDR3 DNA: TGTGCCAGCAGCTTACCTTTTGGGGACAGGGCGATGCACGAGCAGTACTTC; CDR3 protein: CASSLPFGDRAMHEQYF
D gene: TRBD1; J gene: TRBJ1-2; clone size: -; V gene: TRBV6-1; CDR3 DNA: TGTGCCAGCAGTGAAGCCGGGACAGGGGTCGGGGGTGGCTACACCTTC; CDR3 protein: CASSEAGTGVGGGYTF
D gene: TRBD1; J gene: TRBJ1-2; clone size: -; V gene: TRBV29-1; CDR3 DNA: TGCAGCGTCCCTTCACCGCTGGGACAGGGCATTTTTAACTATGGCTACACCTTC; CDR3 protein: CSVPSPLGQGIFNYGYTF
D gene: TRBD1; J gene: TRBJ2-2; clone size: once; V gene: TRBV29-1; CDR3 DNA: TGCAGCGTTGAAGCCGGGACAGGGGTAACCGGGGAGCTGTTTTTT; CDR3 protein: CSVEAGTGVTGELFF
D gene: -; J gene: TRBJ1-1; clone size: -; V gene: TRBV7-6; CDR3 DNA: TGTGCCAGCAGCTTAGAAGGGGACATGAACACTGAAGCTTTCTTT; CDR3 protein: CASSLEGDMNTEAFF
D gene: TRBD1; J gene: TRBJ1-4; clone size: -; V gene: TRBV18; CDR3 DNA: TGTGCCAGCTCACCGGGACAGGGGCAGGAACTGTTTTTT; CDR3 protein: CASSPGQGQELFF
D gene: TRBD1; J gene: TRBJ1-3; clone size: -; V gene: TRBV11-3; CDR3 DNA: TGTGCCAGCAGCGCTAGACAGGGGCCTGGAAACACCATATATTTT; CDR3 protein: CASSARQGPGNTIYF
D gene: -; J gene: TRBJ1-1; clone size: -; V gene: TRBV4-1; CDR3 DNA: TGCGCCAGCAGCCAAGATCGGAGGAACACTGAAGCTTTCTTT; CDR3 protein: CASSQDRRNTEAFF
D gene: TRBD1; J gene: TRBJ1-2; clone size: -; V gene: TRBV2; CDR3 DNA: TGTGCCAGCAGTCATGACAGGGTGAACTATGGCTACACCTTC; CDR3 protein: CASSHDRVNYGYTF
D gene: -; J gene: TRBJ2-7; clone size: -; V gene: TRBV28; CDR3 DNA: TGTGCCAGCAGTTTATCCCGGGAGAATGCCCTCTACGAGCAGTACTTC; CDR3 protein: CASSLSRENALYEQYF
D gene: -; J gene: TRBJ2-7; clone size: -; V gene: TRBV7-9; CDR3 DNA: TGTGCCAGCAGCTTAGGCGGTGGCTCCTACGAGCAGTACTTC; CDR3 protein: CASSLGGGSYEQYF
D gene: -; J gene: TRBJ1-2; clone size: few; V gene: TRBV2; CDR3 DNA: TGTGCCAGCAGTACAGGATTCGTAGATGGCTACACCTTC; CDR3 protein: CASSTGFVDGYTF
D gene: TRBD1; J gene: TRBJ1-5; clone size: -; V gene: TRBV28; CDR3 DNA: TGTGCCAGCAGGGACAGGGTCGTTTATAGCAATCAGCCCCAGCATTTT; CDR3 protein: CASRDRVVYSNQPQHF
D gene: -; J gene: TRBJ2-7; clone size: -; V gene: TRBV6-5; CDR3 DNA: TGTGCCAGCAGTTACTCGGGCTCGTCCTACGAGCAGTACTTC; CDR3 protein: CASSYSGSSYEQYF
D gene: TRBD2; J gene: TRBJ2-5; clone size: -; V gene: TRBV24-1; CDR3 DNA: TGTGCCACCAGTGATCGGGGGGTATGGGGGGAGACCCAGTACTTC; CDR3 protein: CATSDRGVWGETQYF
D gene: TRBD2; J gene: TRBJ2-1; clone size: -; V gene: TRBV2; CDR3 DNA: TGTGCCAGCAGAACGACTAGCGGGGCCTACAATGAGCAGTTCTTC; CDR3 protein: CASRTTSGAYNEQFF
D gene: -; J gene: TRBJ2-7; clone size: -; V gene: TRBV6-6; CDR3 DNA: TGTGCCAGCAGACAAACTAGCATGGAAAGGTACGAGCAGTACTTC; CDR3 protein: CASRQTSMERYEQYF
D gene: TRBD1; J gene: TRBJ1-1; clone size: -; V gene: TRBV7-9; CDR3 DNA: TGTGCCAGCACCCGGGGACAGGGAGTAGCTTTCTTT; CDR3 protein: CASTRGQGVAFF